The 17 T cell receptor beta chains below all came from one sample that was sequenced in a study of T-cell memory formation after mild COVID-19. Each CDR3 protein gets one entry after TCRdb re-called the 5' RACE reads with MiXCR. The sample records approximately 250,000 distinct CDR3 sequences, roughly a sixth being singletons. The specimen sequenced was PBMCs or a T cell subset sorted from them (not recorded which). The receptors stem from a man aged 18 to 35 who had mild COVID-19 (a few samples of this study predate the infection). Cell type and time point are not known.

This rearrangement joins TRBV6-4 to TRBJ1-1, with D tentatively TRBD1 (5 bases). The V end was cut by 9 bases, the J end by 4 bases, with 42 bases between. The CDR3 runs to 22 residues. Germline-derived CDR1 and CDR2 are MRHNA and SNTAGT. In DNA, the CDR3 is TGTGCCAGAAAACCCGGACGGTGGCCAGGGTTCGCGGTGGCCGGTCTGGCCACTGAAGCTTTCTTT. This sequence encodes CARKPGRWPGFAVAGLATEAFF.

This clonotype appeared a few times. The DNA of the CDR3 is TGTGCCAGCAGCTTACAGGTTGGCACTGAAGCTTTCTTT. Protein sequence: CASSLQVGTEAFF. The J gene is TRBJ1-1, the V gene TRBV7-9, with D hard to call. Germline V gives CDR1 SEHNR, CDR2 FQNEAQ (reference sequence). The V gene lost 2 bases and the J gene lost 4 bases, with 8 bases spanning the gap. The CDR3 has 13 residues.

This clonotype appeared a few times. This rearrangement joins TRBV7-9 to TRBJ1-2; D gene unclear. Trimming left V 4 bases short and J 5 bases short, with 14 bases between. Germline-derived CDR1 and CDR2 are SEHNR and FQNEAQ (reference sequence). The CDR3 totals 14 residues. CDR3 coding DNA: TGTGCCAGCAGCTCGGCGTGGGGAGGGTATGGCTACACCTTC. This codes for CASSSAWGGYGYTF.

The table lists this clonotype with many counts. The chain uses TRBV24-1 and TRBJ2-2; D might be TRBD1 or TRBD2, each matching 6 bases. The CDR3 length is 14 residues. Between the trimmed V and J ends, which lost 5 bases and 4 bases, there was a span of 10 bases. The germline CDR1 and CDR2 sequences are KGHDR and SFDVKD. CDR3 DNA sequence: TGTGCCACCAGTGGGGGGGCCCGCACCGGGGAGCTGTTTTTT. Translation: CATSGGARTGELFF.

This clonotype has only a few counts. The V call is TRBV15, the J call TRBJ2-5; 8 nucleotides match TRBD1. The CDR3 covers 14 residues. Germline assignment: CDR1 LNHNV and CDR2 YYDKDF (reference sequence). V was pared by 3 bases and J by 1 base, with 1 base of the junction left unmatched. The CDR3 loop reads CATSRDRAQETQYF. The CDR3 DNA is TGTGCCACCAGCAGGGACAGGGCCCAAGAGACCCAGTACTTC. The full variable domain, with the rest looked up from reference TRBV15 and TRBJ2-5, is DAMVIQNPRYQVTQFGKPVTLSCSQTLNHNVMYWYQQKSSQAPKLLFHYYDKDFNNEADTPDNFQSRRPNTSFCFLDIRSPGLGDTAMYLCATSRDRAQETQYFGPGTRLLVL.

The V and J genes are TRBV2 and TRBJ2-7; D is unresolved. CDR1 SNHLY and CDR2 FYNNEI come from the germline V gene. This CDR3 is 11 amino acids long. V lost 4 bases, J lost 6 bases, and 7 bases lay in between. The CDR3: CASSGYGEQYF. The CDR3 DNA is TGTGCCAGCAGTGGTTACGGCGAGCAGTACTTC.

The chain employs TRBV7-3 and TRBJ1-1; 8 nucleotides match TRBD1. There are 12 residues in the CDR3. The junction had 5 bases not matched to a gene; V was cut back by 5 bases and J by 9 bases. Germline CDR1 and CDR2: SGHTA and FQGTGA. CDR3 sequence: CASSATGGKAFF. In nucleotides, the CDR3 is TGTGCCAGCAGCGCAACAGGGGGAAAAGCTTTCTTT.

This clonotype was observed a few times. The V call is TRBV6-2 or TRBV6-3, the J call TRBJ2-3; 7 nucleotides agree with TRBD2. This CDR3 comprises 17 residues. With 8 bases clipped from V and 3 bases from J, the junction kept 17 bases outside the gene matches. Germline assignment: CDR1 MNHEY and CDR2 SVGEGT. DNA for the CDR3: TGTGCCAGCCGTCATTCAGTACGAGCGGGGAGGACAGATACGCAGTATTTT. Residues: CASRHSVRAGRTDTQYF.

The table lists this clonotype with a few counts. This chain joins TRBV4-3 and TRBJ2-2; D is undetermined. The V and J ends lost 1 base and 4 bases respectively, with 13 bases between them. Germline V CDR1 and CDR2: LGHNA, YSLEER. The CDR3 is 16 residues long. This CDR3 reads CASSQGGRGITGELFF. DNA of the CDR3: TGCGCCAGCAGCCAAGGAGGCAGAGGAATCACCGGGGAGCTGTTTTTT.

The chain has TRBV12-3 or TRBV12-4 and TRBJ2-3; D is unclear. CDR3 length: 14 amino acids. V lost 1 base and J lost 3, with 8 bases in between. The CDR3 DNA follows: TGTGCCAGCAGTTTAGTGTGGTCTACAGATACGCAGTATTTT. Protein product: CASSLVWSTDTQYF.

This clonotype has only a few counts. This chain joins TRBV2 and TRBJ1-6; tentatively, D is TRBD1 (5 bases). Germline V gene data show CDR1 as SNHLY and CDR2 as FYNNEI. The germline V and J ends were trimmed by 8 bases and 5 bases, with 10 bases remaining between them. The CDR3 is 13 amino acids. The CDR3 nucleotides are TGTGCCAGCTCGCGGGGGAATAATTCACCCCTCCACTTT. This gives the protein CASSRGNNSPLHF.

This rearrangement joins TRBV9 to TRBJ2-6, with D uncertain. Trimming stripped 0 bases from V and 0 bases from J, with 4 bases between. Germline-derived CDR1 and CDR2 are SGDLS and YYNGEE. CDR3 length: 15 residues. CDR3 protein: CASSVDVSGANVLTF. For the CDR3, the DNA is TGTGCCAGCAGCGTAGATGTCTCTGGGGCCAACGTCCTGACTTTC.

The chain couples TRBV25-1 to TRBJ1-1, with D hard to call. Germline CDR1 reads MGHDK; CDR2 reads SYGVNS. CDR3 length: 12 amino acids. Trimming took off 0 bases at V and 8 bases at J, with 7 bases between the two ends. The CDR3 DNA is TGTGCCAGCAGTGAATATGAAGGGGAAGCTTTCTTT. Protein: CASSEYEGEAFF.

The V and J genes are TRBV7-8 and TRBJ2-1; 7 bases are shared with TRBD2. V shed 6 bases and J 1 base; nucleotides not matched to a gene: 9. Germline V gene lookup returns CDR1 SGHVS and CDR2 FQNEAQ. The CDR3 sequence is 16 residues long. As DNA, the CDR3 is TGTGCCAGCAGTCAAGTATGGGGGGGTTCCTACAATGAGCAGTTCTTC. Amino acids: CASSQVWGGSYNEQFF.

This clonotype was counted many times. The rearrangement joins TRBV18 to TRBJ2-2; weak D call: TRBD2 (6 bases). V lost 1 base and J lost 6, with 18 bases in between. From germline, CDR1 is KGHSH and CDR2 LQKENI. This CDR3 has 17 residues. The CDR3 loop is CASSPRGLSKVAGELFF. The CDR3 nucleotides read TGTGCCAGCTCACCACGGGGACTCAGTAAAGTGGCCGGGGAGCTGTTTTTT.

This chain links TRBV15 with TRBJ1-1; 7 nucleotides match TRBD1. The CDR3 covers 15 residues. V lost 4 bases and J lost 1; bases outside the gene matches: 6. Germline V lookup: CDR1 LNHNV, CDR2 YYDKDF (reference sequence). Here the CDR3 reads CATSTDRDRNTEAFF. The CDR3 region has the DNA TGTGCCACCAGCACCGACAGGGATCGGAACACTGAAGCTTTCTTT.

Turning to this clonotype: An end of the junction does not agree with germline; a read error may underlie this. This rearrangement joins TRBV5-1 to TRBJ2-6; tentative D call: TRBD1 (6 bases). This CDR3 contains 17 residues. The V gene's germline CDR1 is SGHRS and CDR2 YFSETQ. The CDR3 region has the DNA TGCGCCAGCAACCCTGAAGGTAGGGGGTCTGGGGCCAACGTCATGACTTTC. It specifies CASNPEGRGSGANVMTF. The full variable domain, completed using reference TRBV5-1 and TRBJ2-6, is KAGVTQTPRYLIKTRGQQVTLSCSPISGHRSVSWYQQTPGQGLQFLFEYFSETQRNKGNFPGRFSGRQFSNSRSEMNVSTLELGDSALYLCASNPEGRGSGANVMTFGAGSRLTVL.